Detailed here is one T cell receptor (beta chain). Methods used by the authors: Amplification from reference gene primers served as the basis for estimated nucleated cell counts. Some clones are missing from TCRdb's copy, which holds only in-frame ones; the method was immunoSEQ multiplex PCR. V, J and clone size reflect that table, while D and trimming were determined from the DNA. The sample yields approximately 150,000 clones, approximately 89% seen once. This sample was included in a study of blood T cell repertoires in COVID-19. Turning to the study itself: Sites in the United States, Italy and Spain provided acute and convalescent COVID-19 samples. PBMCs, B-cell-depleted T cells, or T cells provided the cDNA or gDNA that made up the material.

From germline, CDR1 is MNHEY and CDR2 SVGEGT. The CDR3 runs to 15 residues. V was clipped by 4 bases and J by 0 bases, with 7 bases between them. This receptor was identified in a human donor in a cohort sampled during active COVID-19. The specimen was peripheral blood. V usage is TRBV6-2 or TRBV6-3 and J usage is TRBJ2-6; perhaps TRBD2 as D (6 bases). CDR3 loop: CASSSGLSGANVLTF. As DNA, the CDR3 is TGTGCCAGCAGTTCGGGACTCTCTGGGGCCAACGTCCTGACTTTC.